These 15 T cell receptor beta chains originate from one sample sequenced in a study of PD-1 blockade in classical Hodgkin lymphoma. Produced via immunoSEQ multiplex PCR; TCRdb's table is partial and in-frame only. The data hold some 150,000 clones, with approximately 80% observed a single time. Exposure to brentuximab vedotin varied, and each patient had relapsed following autologous stem cell transplantation. Specimen: peripheral blood mononuclear cells (PBMCs), collected before the second cycle of nivolumab. These receptors were collected from a human donor with classical Hodgkin lymphoma.

As DNA, the CDR3 is TGTGCCAGCAGCGGTAGTTGGGGGTCCGGGGAGCTGTTTTTT. Amino acid sequence: CASSGSWGSGELFF. The rearrangement uses TRBV5-4 and TRBJ2-2; D is tentatively TRBD1 or TRBD2 (5 bases each). V lost 4 bases and J 6 bases, leaving 13 bases between the germline ends. CDR1 SGHNT and CDR2 YYREEE come from the germline V gene (reference sequence). The CDR3 extends over 14 amino acids.

J is TRBJ2-4 and V is TRBV27, with D unresolved. This CDR3 is built from 13 residues. The germline V and J ends were trimmed by 6 bases and 3 bases, with 9 bases remaining between them. Germline V lookup: CDR1 MNHEY, CDR2 SMNVEV (reference sequence). Here the CDR3 DNA reads TGTGCCAGCAGAGTCTCGAACAAAAACATTCAGTACTTC. Translated: CASRVSNKNIQYF.

The genes are TRBV7-9 and TRBJ2-1; 12 nucleotides match TRBD2. V lost 5 bases and J lost 4; bases outside the gene matches: 3. The CDR3 contains 15 residues. In germline, CDR1 is SEHNR, CDR2 FQNEAQ (reference sequence). This CDR3 is CASSRGTSGYNEQFF. The CDR3 DNA reads TGTGCCAGCAGCAGGGGGACTAGCGGGTACAATGAGCAGTTCTTC.

This clone was detected only a few times. The chain recombines TRBV7-2 with TRBJ2-7; tentatively, D is TRBD1 (7 bases). V lost 5 bases and J 7 bases, leaving 18 bases between the germline ends. In germline, CDR1 is SGHTA, CDR2 FQGNSA. The CDR3 sequence is 14 residues long. The CDR3: CASSPGTAGGEQYF. CDR3 coding DNA: TGTGCCAGCAGCCCCGGGACAGCCGGAGGGGAGCAGTACTTC.

The CDR3 sequence is CASSLETVRFVEAFF. In DNA, the CDR3 is TGCGCCAGCAGCTTGGAGACAGTCAGGTTCGTCGAAGCTTTCTTT. The V call is TRBV5-1, the J call TRBJ1-1, with D maybe TRBD1 (5 bases). Germline loops: CDR1 SGHRS, CDR2 YFSETQ. The CDR3 is 15 amino acids. V was clipped by 0 bases and J by 8 bases, with 17 bases between them.

This chain uses TRBV4-3 with TRBJ2-1; D gene uncertain. The germline gives CDR1 LGHNA, CDR2 YSLEER. Trimming removed 0 bases at V and 3 bases at J, with 12 bases between. CDR3 size: 16 residues. The CDR3 sequence: CASSQDYRRYYNEQFF. CDR3 coding DNA: TGCGCCAGCAGCCAAGACTATCGACGGTACTACAATGAGCAGTTCTTC.

On this clone: A read error may be the cause here, since a much bigger clone is one base away. J is TRBJ2-5 and V is TRBV5-1; the match to TRBD1 covers 7 bases. Near its end, the DNA agrees better with TRBJ2-7, so the J call may be wrong. This CDR3 comprises 13 residues. Germline V lookup: CDR1 SGHRS, CDR2 YFSETQ. This CDR3 reads CASSWDSSYEQYF. CDR3 nucleotides: TGCGCCAGCAGCTGGGACAGTTCCTACGAGCAGTACTTC.

The V call is TRBV4-1, the J call TRBJ1-1; tentatively, D is TRBD1 (5 bases). The CDR3 runs 15 residues. Trimming stripped 1 base from V and 4 bases from J, with 13 bases between. From germline, CDR1 is MGHRA and CDR2 YSYEKL. The CDR3 sequence is CASSQAGGRFTEAFF. The CDR3 DNA is TGCGCCAGCAGCCAAGCTGGGGGTCGATTCACTGAAGCTTTCTTT.

The CDR3, as DNA: TGCAGCGCCGGAAGACAGAACACTGAAGCTTTCTTT. Translating it yields CSAGRQNTEAFF. The chain links TRBV29-1 to TRBJ1-1; no definite D call. CDR1 is SQVTM and CDR2 is ANQGSEA in the germline V gene. V was cut by 7 bases and J by 1 base, with 10 bases left in between. This CDR3 is built from 12 residues.

V usage is TRBV27 and J usage is TRBJ1-2; TRBD1 matches 7 bases. Losses at the gene ends were 7 bases for V and 6 bases for J; bases not matched to a gene: 11. Per germline, CDR1 MNHEY and CDR2 SMNVEV (reference sequence). The CDR3 runs to 14 residues. CDR3 amino acids: CASTNTGVVDGYTF. The CDR3 region has the DNA TGTGCCAGCACTAACACAGGGGTGGTCGATGGCTACACCTTC.

This clone has a single count. The chain is built from TRBV28 and TRBJ2-7, with D uncertain. The V gene's germline CDR1 is MDHEN and CDR2 SYDVKM. V shed 4 bases and J shed 5 bases, with 6 bases lying between them. The CDR3 is 11 residues long. CDR3 nucleotide sequence: TGTGCCAGCAGTTGGCTAGACGAGCAGTACTTC. It specifies CASSWLDEQYF. Variable domain in full (rest from reference TRBV28 and TRBJ2-7): DVKVTQSSRYLVKRTGEKVFLECVQDMDHENMFWYRQDPGLGLRLIYFSYDVKMKEKGDIPEGYSVSREKKERFSLILESASTNQTSMYLCASSWLDEQYFGPGTRLTVT.

In regard to this clone: One end of the junction fails to match germline, which may point to a read error. CDR3 amino acids: CASREGWYPGDEKLFF. DNA of the CDR3: TGTGCCAGCAGGGAAGGGTGGTATCCGGGGGATGAAAAACTGTTTTTT. The chain carries TRBV6-1 and TRBJ1-4; tentative D call: TRBD1 (5 bases). Germline V CDR1 and CDR2: MNHNS, SASEGT. CDR3 length: 16 amino acids.

The chain is built from TRBV27 and TRBJ1-6; D is possibly TRBD1 (5 bases). Trimming left V 4 bases short and J 0 bases short, with 13 bases between. CDR3 length: 17 residues. From germline, CDR1 is MNHEY and CDR2 SMNVEV (reference sequence). The CDR3 here is CASSSPGGSSYNSPLHF. CDR3 DNA sequence: TGTGCCAGCAGTTCCCCCGGGGGGAGCTCCTATAATTCACCCCTCCACTTT.

The CDR3 nucleotides are TGTGCCAGCAGCGCTTTAGGTCCGAACACCGGGGAGCTGTTTTTT. Translation: CASSALGPNTGELFF. The chain joins TRBV9 to TRBJ2-2; D is ambiguous. V was pared by 3 bases and J by 0 bases, with 9 bases between. Germline loops: CDR1 SGDLS, CDR2 YYNGEE. The CDR3 has 15 residues.

This clone is medium-sized in the sample. The chain carries TRBV2 and TRBJ1-5; weak D call: TRBD1 (5 bases). V was shortened by 4 bases and J by 2 bases, with 15 bases between the two germline ends. The CDR3 sequence is 16 residues long. CDR1 is SNHLY, CDR2 FYNNEI, per germline. The CDR3 protein is CASSGRGGAGNQPQHF. CDR3 sequence (DNA): TGTGCCAGCAGTGGCCGTGGAGGGGCGGGCAATCAGCCCCAGCATTTT.